The text below deals with one T cell receptor beta chain. As yet, its antigen is unknown. The PCR used 60 Vbeta and 13 Jbeta primers. The table came from immunoSEQ multiplex PCR; TCRdb's copy has only in-frame clones and leaves some out. The sample lists about 140,000 clones; around 80% were seen once. This CDR3 contains 14 residues. Deletions cut 5 bases from V and 5 bases from J, with 15 bases between. The germline CDR1 and CDR2 sequences are LNHDA and SQIVND (reference sequence). This entry belongs to a study of cytomegalovirus exposure and HLA in healthy donors. About the study: Just over 80% of 350 to 400 genotyped donors fell in the Caucasian-associated ancestry cluster.

General study results and limits: Prior analysis indicated that the majority of TCR beta V segments exhibited productivity approximately 87% or approximately 30% of the time. Cytomegalovirus status was reportedly diagnosed by the classifier with high sensitivity and specificity. Some V segments, including TRBV6-2 and TRBV6-3, were excluded as indistinguishable.

This TCR was recovered from a young man in good health and CMV-seropositive. Input material: PBMCs. The rearrangement links TRBV19 to TRBJ1-2; a possible D gene is TRBD1 (5 bases). The CDR3 DNA sequence: TGTGCCAGTAGTCATGGGGCAGGAGAGTATGGCTACACCTTC. Translating gives CASSHGAGEYGYTF.